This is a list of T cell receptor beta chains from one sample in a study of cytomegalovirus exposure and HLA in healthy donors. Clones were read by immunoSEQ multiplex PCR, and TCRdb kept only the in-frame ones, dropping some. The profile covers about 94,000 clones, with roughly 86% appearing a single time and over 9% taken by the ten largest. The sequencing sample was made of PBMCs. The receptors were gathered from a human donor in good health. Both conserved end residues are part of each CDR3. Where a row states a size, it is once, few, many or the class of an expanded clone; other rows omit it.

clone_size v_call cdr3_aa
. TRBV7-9 CASSPPGQGYEQYF
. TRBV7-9 CASSLAAGRYNEQYF
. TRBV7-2 CASRTLAANTDTQYF
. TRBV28 CASSRDWSSTDTQYF
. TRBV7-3 CASSSDGSYNEQFF
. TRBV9 CASSPRDRVYEQYF
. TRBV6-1 CASSVRQGDYGYTF
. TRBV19 CASERTTSGKAGAQYF
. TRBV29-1 CSVDSLSNYGYTF
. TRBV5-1 CASSFSQASYNEQFF
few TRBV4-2 CASSQTLGGDTEAFF
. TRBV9 CASSVRQETALHF
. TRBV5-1 CASSSTHSYEQYF
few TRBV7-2 CASSPEGLGGEKLFF
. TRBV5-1 CASSLGGGNTEAFF
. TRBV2 CASRTGSYEQYF
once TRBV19 CASSISGASYEQYF
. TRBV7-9 CASSRGLAEPNPYEQYF
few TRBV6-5 CASRASWGGTDTQYF
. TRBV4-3 CASSQAGTSGYTQYF
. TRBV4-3 CASSQVLRSGSPLHF
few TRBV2 CASSQAGPTEQYF
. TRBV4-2 CASSQGLVISTYEQYF
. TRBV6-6 CASRTRGREQYF
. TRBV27 CASSGTTGQGPPRNQPQHF
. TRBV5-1 CASGPGRDSGYEQYF
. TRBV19 CASSNGGRGLDTGELFF
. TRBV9 CASSVGLAGSNNEQFF